Presented here are 16 T cell receptor beta chains from one specimen sequenced in a study of radiotherapy plus CTLA-4 blockade in lung cancer. TCRdb keeps only in-frame clones here, not all; method: immunoSEQ multiplex PCR. This sample yields 35,000 to 45,000 clones, of which 60% to 70% are seen a single time; over 20% belongs to the top ten. The input for sequencing was peripheral blood, taken from a patient treated with radiotherapy plus ipilimumab. Receptors were obtained from a human donor with non-small cell lung cancer who had a partial response to radiotherapy plus ipilimumab.

The genes are TRBV6-1 and TRBJ1-1; D gene unclear. The CDR3 has 13 residues. The V gene lost 6 bases and the J gene lost 4 bases, with 12 bases spanning the gap. Germline V gene data show CDR1 as MNHNS and CDR2 as SASEGT. CDR3 bases: TGTGCCAGCAGCCTTACGAGGGCCACTGAAGCTTTCTTT. The encoded protein is CASSLTRATEAFF.

The rearrangement uses TRBV29-1 and TRBJ2-3, with no clear D. Germline V gene lookup returns CDR1 SQVTM and CDR2 ANQGSEA. V lost 4 bases and J 7 bases, leaving 15 bases between the germline ends. The CDR3 consists of 13 residues. CDR3 DNA sequence: TGCAGCGTTGGTGGCGAACGGAGAAATACGCAGTATTTT. Translating it yields CSVGGERRNTQYF.

This rearrangement joins TRBV5-4 to TRBJ2-7, with 8 nucleotides matching TRBD1. The length of the CDR3 is 13 residues. The V gene's germline CDR1 is SGHNT and CDR2 YYREEE (reference sequence). The trim removed 2 bases at V and 7 bases at J, leaving 5 bases unmatched. The CDR3 sequence is CASSLPGGREQYF. CDR3 DNA sequence: TGTGCCAGCAGCTTACCAGGGGGCAGGGAGCAGTACTTC.

The chain couples TRBV13 to TRBJ2-3, with D possibly matching TRBD2 (6 bases). This CDR3 has 16 residues. Per germline, CDR1 PRHDT and CDR2 FYEKMQ (reference sequence). Trimming removed 1 base from V and 4 bases from J, with 15 bases in between. CDR3 bases: TGTGCCAGCAGCTTAGCTACGGGCGGGGTGGCAGATACGCAGTATTTT. This sequence encodes CASSLATGGVADTQYF.

The genes are TRBV4-1 and TRBJ2-7; D is perhaps TRBD1 (6 bases). Trimming removed 4 bases from V and 6 bases from J, with 16 bases in between. The V gene's germline CDR1 is MGHRA and CDR2 YSYEKL. The CDR3 loop spans 14 amino acids. The CDR3 DNA reads as TGCGCCAGCAGCCTCCGGGACGGACAGCCCGAGCAGTACTTC. This translates into CASSLRDGQPEQYF.

This rearrangement joins TRBV6-6 to TRBJ1-2; 9 bases fit TRBD1. CDR1 is MNHNY, CDR2 SVGAGI, per germline (reference sequence). The J segment lost 6 bases and the V segment lost 9 bases, leaving 11 bases of the junction unmatched. The CDR3 spans 14 residues. This CDR3 is CASHQGQGFNGYTF. In DNA, the CDR3 is TGTGCCAGTCACCAGGGACAGGGATTTAATGGCTACACCTTC.

This clone was found a few times. This chain links TRBV7-8 with TRBJ2-1; 14 positions agree with TRBD2. Germline V gene data show CDR1 as SGHVS and CDR2 as FQNEAQ. The CDR3 loop spans 20 amino acids. V was pared by 8 bases and J by 5 bases, with 20 bases of the junction left unmatched. The CDR3, as DNA: TGTGCCAGCCGCGGGTCGGGGGTGAGACTAGCGGGAGGGAGCCACAATGAGCAGTTCTTC. This sequence encodes CASRGSGVRLAGGSHNEQFF.

This chain connects TRBV7-9 to TRBJ2-3; D perhaps matches TRBD1 (5 bases). The CDR3 runs to 13 residues. Germline assignment: CDR1 SEHNR and CDR2 FQNEAQ (reference sequence). Deletions cut 5 bases from V and 6 bases from J, with 12 bases between. DNA of the CDR3: TGTGCCAGCAGCCCCGGACAAGCGGATACGCAGTATTTT. This translates into CASSPGQADTQYF.

Here the CDR3 reads CASSESAADNEQFF. The CDR3 nucleotides are TGTGCCAGCAGTGAATCTGCGGCCGACAATGAGCAGTTCTTC. The chain uses TRBV25-1 and TRBJ2-1; D gene ambiguous. V lost 1 base to trimming and J lost 5 bases, with 9 bases between them. Germline V lookup: CDR1 MGHDK, CDR2 SYGVNS. This CDR3 has 14 amino acids. The whole variable domain, filled in from reference TRBV25-1 and TRBJ2-1, reads EADIYQTPRYLVIGTGKKITLECSQTMGHDKMYWYQQDPGMELHLIHYSYGVNSTEKGDLSSESTVSRIRTEHFPLTLESARPSHTSQYLCASSESAADNEQFFGPGTRLTVL.

This clone came up once. This rearrangement joins TRBV5-1 to TRBJ2-1; possible D gene TRBD2, 6 bases. Trimming took off 2 bases at V and 4 bases at J, with 16 bases between the two ends. Looked up from germline, CDR1 is SGHRS and CDR2 is YFSETQ. This CDR3 spans 16 amino acids. The CDR3 region is CASSFRSAGTYNEQFF. The CDR3 coding sequence is TGCGCCAGCAGCTTCCGGTCAGCGGGTACTTACAATGAGCAGTTCTTC.

The chain recombines TRBV2 with TRBJ1-2; 7 nucleotides agree with TRBD1. CDR3 length: 13 amino acids. The J segment lost 7 bases and the V segment lost 10 bases, leaving 12 bases of the junction unmatched. The germline V gene encodes CDR1 SNHLY and CDR2 FYNNEI. CDR3 residues: CATHDRAGGGYTF. In nucleotides, the CDR3 is TGTGCCACCCACGACAGGGCGGGGGGTGGCTACACCTTC.

The table lists this clone with a few counts. The V call is TRBV7-2, the J call TRBJ1-1; a possible D gene is TRBD1 (5 bases). CDR1 and CDR2 from the germline V gene are SGHTA and FQGNSA. Trimming removed 5 bases at V and 1 base at J, with 8 bases between. This CDR3 contains 13 residues. The CDR3 sequence: CASSRQKNTEAFF. In DNA form, the CDR3 reads TGTGCCAGCAGCCGACAGAAGAACACTGAAGCTTTCTTT.

The rearrangement uses TRBV9 and TRBJ2-5; TRBD2 matches 8 bases. Germline V gene data show CDR1 as SGDLS and CDR2 as YYNGEE. Trimming at V came to 3 bases and at J to 1 base, leaving 2 bases not matched to a gene. This CDR3 spans 14 amino acids. This CDR3 is CASSASGSQETQYF. CDR3 bases: TGTGCCAGCAGCGCGAGCGGGAGCCAAGAGACCCAGTACTTC.

The chain joins TRBV4-3 to TRBJ2-5; a possible D gene is TRBD2 (5 bases). This CDR3 region has 13 residues. Trimming removed 4 bases at V and 3 bases at J, with 9 bases between. CDR1 LGHNA and CDR2 YSLEER come from the germline V gene. CDR3 in DNA: TGCGCCAGCAGCCTCCGGGAAGAAGAGACCCAGTACTTC. Its protein is CASSLREEETQYF.

This chain links TRBV11-1 with TRBJ1-1; TRBD1 is a possible D gene (5 bases). Trimming took off 4 bases at V and 2 bases at J, with 17 bases between the two ends. In germline, CDR1 is SGHAT, CDR2 FQDESV (reference sequence). The CDR3 is 16 amino acids. The CDR3 sequence: CASSSHLTTANTEAFF. The CDR3 region has the DNA TGTGCCAGCAGCTCACACCTCACGACAGCCAACACTGAAGCTTTCTTT. The full variable domain, its missing parts supplied by reference TRBV11-1 and TRBJ1-1, is EAEVAQSPRYKITEKSQAVAFWCDPISGHATLYWYRQILGQGPELLVQFQDESVVDDSQLPKDRFSAERLKGVDSTLKIQPAELGDSAMYLCASSSHLTTANTEAFFGQGTRLTVV.

The rearrangement joins TRBV5-4 to TRBJ2-5; 7 nucleotides line up with TRBD1. Per the germline V gene, CDR1 is SGHNT and CDR2 is YYREEE (reference sequence). The ends lost 3 bases at V and 4 bases at J; junction bases unmatched: 9. The CDR3 loop spans 15 amino acids. The CDR3 DNA is TGTGCCAGCAGCTCTAAGACAGGGTCGTCAGAGACCCAGTACTTC. Translating gives CASSSKTGSSETQYF.